Each of the 15 T cell receptor beta chains below was sequenced from the same sample in a study of breast tumors, draining lymph nodes, adjacent tissues. MiXCR, applied by TCRdb to the multiplex PCR reads, yields one record per CDR3 protein. The sample lists around 170,000 distinct CDR3 sequences, around a third occurring once. Axillary draining lymph nodes of breast cancer patients supplied the node samples. The specimen was axillary lymph node tissue. These receptors all stem from a female donor with breast cancer. Some clones in this sample may be carry-over from other donors' samples.

This clonotype was counted a few times. This chain uses TRBV5-8 with TRBJ1-1; D gene uncertain. V was clipped by 3 bases and J by 2 bases, with 14 bases between them. The CDR3 has 15 residues. The germline V gene encodes CDR1 SGHTS and CDR2 YDEGEE. The CDR3 sequence is CASSSPLDLNTEAFF. The CDR3 DNA follows: TGTGCCAGCAGCTCCCCCTTGGATCTTAACACTGAAGCTTTCTTT.

This clonotype was seen ten or more times. The chain recombines TRBV20-1 with TRBJ1-5; 7 nucleotides line up with TRBD1. Germline V gives CDR1 DFQATT, CDR2 SNEGSKA (reference sequence). With V trimmed by 5 bases and J by 3 bases, 1 base remained unmatched. This CDR3 region has 12 residues. The CDR3 DNA sequence: TGCAGTGCTGGGACAGTCAATCAGCCCCAGCATTTT. Protein: CSAGTVNQPQHF.

V is TRBV11-2 and J is TRBJ2-3; D is undetermined. This CDR3 has 17 residues. Germline V lookup: CDR1 SGHAT, CDR2 FQNNGV. V was clipped by 5 bases and J by 4 bases, with 22 bases between them. DNA of the CDR3: TGTGCCAGCAGCCCCTTGACCGTTGGCTTTTCCCCAGATACGCAGTATTTT. It codes for CASSPLTVGFSPDTQYF.

This clonotype was seen many times. The rearrangement joins TRBV4-2 to TRBJ2-2; D might be TRBD2 (6 bases). With 4 bases removed from V and 3 bases from J, the gap between germline ends came to 21 bases. The germline V gene encodes CDR1 LGHNA and CDR2 YNFKEQ. The CDR3 loop spans 18 amino acids. CDR3 residues: CASSRRSTPGVDTGELFF. The CDR3 DNA sequence: TGTGCCAGCAGCCGGCGGAGTACCCCGGGGGTGGACACCGGGGAGCTGTTTTTT.

On this clonotype: Since a much larger clone is just one base distant, this may be a read error. The chain has TRBV5-6 and TRBJ2-1, with a tentative D call TRBD1 (6 bases). The germline V gene encodes CDR1 SGHDT and CDR2 YYEEEE. This CDR3 spans 17 amino acids. Trimming removed 6 bases at V and 7 bases at J, with 26 bases between. Here the CDR3 DNA reads TGTGCCAGCATCCCCGGGACACCGCGGGTCCTCACGAATGAGCAGTTCTTC. This translates into CASIPGTPRVLTNEQFF.

As for this clonotype: The germline gene is not matched at one end of the junction; a read error may be the cause. The rearrangement links TRBV9 to TRBJ2-1; 7 bases agree with TRBD2. Germline CDR1 SGDLS, CDR2 YYNGEE. This CDR3 region has 17 residues. The CDR3 region is CARSVAIGGTRYNEQFF. The DNA for the CDR3 is TGTGCCCGCAGCGTAGCTATCGGGGGGACTCGATACAATGAGCAGTTCTTC.

The chain recombines TRBV6-2 or TRBV6-3 with TRBJ2-7; D is possibly TRBD2 (6 bases). This CDR3 contains 13 residues. Germline lookup yields CDR1 MNHEY and CDR2 SVGEGT. V was clipped by 8 bases and J by 1 base, with 12 bases between them. CDR3 in DNA: TGTGCCAGCGGGACTTCTCTTTCCTACGAGCAGTACTTC. Protein sequence: CASGTSLSYEQYF.

With regard to this clonotype: A much larger clone lies one base from this, so it may be a read error. The rearrangement links TRBV11-3 to TRBJ2-3; no firm D call. The CDR3 covers 14 residues. Germline V gives CDR1 SGHNT, CDR2 YENEEA. CDR3 sequence reads: CAGSLDLFGIGQYF. Written as DNA, the CDR3 is TGTGCCGGCAGCTTAGATCTTTTTGGGATCGGGCAGTATTTT.

There are many counts of this clonotype. This chain's CDR3 is CASSAGLAGSTDTQYF. The CDR3 bases are TGTGCCAGCAGTGCCGGACTAGCGGGGAGCACAGATACGCAGTATTTT. The rearrangement links TRBV6-6 to TRBJ2-3; TRBD2 agrees at 12 bases. The CDR3 consists of 16 residues. The germline gives CDR1 MNHNY, CDR2 SVGAGI (reference sequence). Trimming cost V 5 bases and J 0 bases; bases outside gene matches: 3.

This clonotype showed up many times. This chain's CDR3 is CASRVQGDYGYTF. The CDR3 region has the DNA TGTGCCAGCCGTGTCCAGGGAGACTATGGCTACACCTTC. The rearrangement links TRBV6-6 to TRBJ1-2, with D perhaps matching TRBD1 (5 bases). CDR1 is MNHNY and CDR2 is SVGAGI in the germline V gene (reference sequence). The CDR3 is 13 residues long. V lost 8 bases and J 3 bases, leaving 13 bases between the germline ends.

The genes are TRBV7-4 and TRBJ1-2, with 7 bases identical to TRBD1. This CDR3 contains 18 residues. Germline V gene sequence: CDR1 SGHVT, CDR2 SQSDAQ. Trimming at V came to 2 bases and at J to 3 bases, leaving 15 bases not matched to a gene. The CDR3 sequence: CASSLFGGGQGGDYGYTF. The CDR3 region has the DNA TGTGCCAGCAGCTTATTCGGGGGGGGGCAGGGGGGAGACTATGGCTACACCTTC.

This clonotype came up a few times. This chain joins TRBV25-1 and TRBJ1-1; TRBD1 is a possible D gene (5 bases). The CDR3 is 14 residues long. V was clipped by 1 base and J by 4 bases, with 10 bases between them. Germline CDR1 MGHDK, CDR2 SYGVNS. The CDR3, as DNA: TGTGCCAGCAGTGAATGGGGGGTAAGCACTGAAGCTTTCTTT. Residues: CASSEWGVSTEAFF.

Regarding this clonotype: A clone one base away is much larger, so this may be a read error. This CDR3 is missing its conserved last phenylalanine or tryptophan, likely due to a read error. The rearrangement links TRBV14 to TRBJ2-1, with TRBD2 matching 14 bases. Germline V gene data show CDR1 as SGHDN and CDR2 as FVKESK. CDR3 length: 17 residues. V was clipped by 6 bases and J by 9 bases; unmatched bases: 13. CDR3 sequence (DNA): TGTGCCAGCAGGCGGGGACTAGCGGGAGTTGAGGGCGGTGAGCAGTTCCTC. Translating it yields CASRRGLAGVEGGEQFL.

Of note for this clonotype: Since a much larger clone is just one base distant, this may be a read error. The chain carries TRBV12-3 or TRBV12-4 and TRBJ2-5; 8 positions match TRBD2. This CDR3 comprises 15 residues. CDR3 bases: TGTGCCAACAGTTTAGTTCCAGCGGGAGAAGAGACCCAGTACTTC. Its translation: CANSLVPAGEETQYF.

On this clonotype itself: This may be a read error, as it is one base from a much larger clone. J is TRBJ2-7 and V is TRBV4-1; tentative D call: TRBD2 (6 bases). Germline V lookup: CDR1 MGHRA, CDR2 YSYEKL. V lost 4 bases, J lost 3 bases, and 13 bases lay in between. This CDR3 region has 14 residues. The chain's CDR3 is CASSRGTGGYEQYF. The CDR3 DNA reads TGCGCCAGCAGCCGAGGGACTGGCGGCTACGAGCAGTACTTC.